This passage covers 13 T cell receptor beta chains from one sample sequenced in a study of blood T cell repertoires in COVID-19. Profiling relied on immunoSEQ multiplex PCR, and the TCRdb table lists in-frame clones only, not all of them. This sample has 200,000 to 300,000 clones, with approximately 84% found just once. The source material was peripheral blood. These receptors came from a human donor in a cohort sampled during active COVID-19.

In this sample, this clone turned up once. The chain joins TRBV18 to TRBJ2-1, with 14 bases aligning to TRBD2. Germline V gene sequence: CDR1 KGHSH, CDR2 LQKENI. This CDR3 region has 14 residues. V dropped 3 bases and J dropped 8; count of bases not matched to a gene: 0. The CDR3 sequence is CASSPGLAGDEQFF. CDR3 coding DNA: TGTGCCAGCTCACCGGGACTAGCGGGAGATGAGCAGTTCTTC.

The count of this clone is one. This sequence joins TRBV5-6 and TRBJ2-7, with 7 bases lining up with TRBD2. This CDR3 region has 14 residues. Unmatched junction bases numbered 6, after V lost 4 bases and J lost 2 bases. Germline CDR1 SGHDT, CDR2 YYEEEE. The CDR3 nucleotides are TGTGCCAGCAGCGGCACACTAGCGACCTACGAGCAGTACTTC. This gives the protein CASSGTLATYEQYF.

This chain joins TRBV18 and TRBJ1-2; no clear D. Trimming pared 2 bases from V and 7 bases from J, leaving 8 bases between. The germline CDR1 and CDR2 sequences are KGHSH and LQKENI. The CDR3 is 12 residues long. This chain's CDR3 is CASSPKQPGYTF. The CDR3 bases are TGTGCCAGCTCACCAAAACAGCCTGGCTACACCTTC.

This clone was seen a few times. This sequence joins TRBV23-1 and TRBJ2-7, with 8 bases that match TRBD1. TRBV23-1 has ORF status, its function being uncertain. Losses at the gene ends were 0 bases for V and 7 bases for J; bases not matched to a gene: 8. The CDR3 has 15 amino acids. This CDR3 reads CASSQSCRGQGEQYF. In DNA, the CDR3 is TGCGCCAGCAGTCAATCTTGCAGGGGGCAGGGGGAGCAGTACTTC.

The CDR3, as DNA: TGCAGCGTTTCCAAGGGGACAGGGGGCTTTCAGCCCCAGCATTTT. Protein: CSVSKGTGGFQPQHF. The chain employs TRBV29-1 and TRBJ1-5; TRBD1 aligns across 12 bases. Germline assignment: CDR1 SQVTM and CDR2 ANQGSEA. CDR3 length equals 15 residues. V shed 5 bases and J 6 bases; nucleotides not matched to a gene: 8. The full variable domain, completed using reference TRBV29-1 and TRBJ1-5, is SAVISQKPSRDICQRGTSLTIQCQVDSQVTMMFWYRQQPGQSLTLIATANQGSEATYESGFVIDKFPISRPNLTFSTLTVSNMSPEDSSIYLCSVSKGTGGFQPQHFGDGTRLSIL.

The CDR3 is CASSPQGMDTGELFF. CDR3 nucleotides: TGTGCCAGCAGCCCTCAGGGTATGGACACCGGGGAGCTGTTTTTT. The rearrangement links TRBV7-8 to TRBJ2-2; perhaps TRBD1 as D (5 bases). The CDR3 sequence is 15 residues long. Trimming shortened V by 5 bases and J by 3 bases, and 13 bases separated the two germline ends. The germline V gene encodes CDR1 SGHVS and CDR2 FQNEAQ.

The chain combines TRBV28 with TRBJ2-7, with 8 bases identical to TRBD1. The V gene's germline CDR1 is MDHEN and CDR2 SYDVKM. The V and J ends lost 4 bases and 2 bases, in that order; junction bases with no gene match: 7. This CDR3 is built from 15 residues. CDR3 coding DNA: TGTGCCAGCAGTTCCCGGGACAGGATTACCTACGAGCAGTACTTC. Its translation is CASSSRDRITYEQYF.

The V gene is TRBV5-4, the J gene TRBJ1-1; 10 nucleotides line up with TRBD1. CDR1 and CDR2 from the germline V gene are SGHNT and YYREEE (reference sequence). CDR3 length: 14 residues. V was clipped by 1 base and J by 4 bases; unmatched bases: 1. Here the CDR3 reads CASSLRTGGTEAFF. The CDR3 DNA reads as TGTGCCAGCAGCTTGCGGACAGGGGGCACTGAAGCTTTCTTT.

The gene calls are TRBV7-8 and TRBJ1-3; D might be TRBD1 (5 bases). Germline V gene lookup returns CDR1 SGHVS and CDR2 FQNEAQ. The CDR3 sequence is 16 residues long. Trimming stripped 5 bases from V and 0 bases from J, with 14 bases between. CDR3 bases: TGTGCCAGCAGCCCCTACCGACAGTCCTCTGGAAACACCATATATTTT. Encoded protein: CASSPYRQSSGNTIYF.

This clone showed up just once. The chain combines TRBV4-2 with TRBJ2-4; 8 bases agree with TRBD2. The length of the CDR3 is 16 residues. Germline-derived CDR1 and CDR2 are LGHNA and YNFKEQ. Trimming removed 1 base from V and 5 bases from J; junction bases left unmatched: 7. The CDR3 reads CASSQGTGGPQNIQYF. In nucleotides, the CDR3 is TGTGCCAGCAGCCAAGGAACGGGAGGGCCGCAAAACATTCAGTACTTC.

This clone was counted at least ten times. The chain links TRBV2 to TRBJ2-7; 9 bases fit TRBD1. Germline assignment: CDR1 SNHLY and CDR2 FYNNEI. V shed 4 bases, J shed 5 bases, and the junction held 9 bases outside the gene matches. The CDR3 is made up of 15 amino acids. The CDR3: CASSARDRVRDEQYF. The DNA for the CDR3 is TGTGCCAGCAGTGCCCGGGACAGGGTAAGGGACGAGCAGTACTTC. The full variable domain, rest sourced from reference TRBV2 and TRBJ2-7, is EPEVTQTPSHQVTQMGQEVILRCVPISNHLYFYWYRQILGQKVEFLVSFYNNEISEKSEIFDDQFSVERPDGSNFTLKIRSTKLEDSAMYFCASSARDRVRDEQYFGPGTRLTVT.

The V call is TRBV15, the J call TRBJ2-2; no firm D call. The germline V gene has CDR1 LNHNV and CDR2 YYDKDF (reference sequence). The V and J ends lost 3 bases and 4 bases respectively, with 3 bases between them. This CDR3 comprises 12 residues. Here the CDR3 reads CATSRATGELFF. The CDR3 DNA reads TGTGCCACCAGCAGGGCCACCGGGGAGCTGTTTTTT.

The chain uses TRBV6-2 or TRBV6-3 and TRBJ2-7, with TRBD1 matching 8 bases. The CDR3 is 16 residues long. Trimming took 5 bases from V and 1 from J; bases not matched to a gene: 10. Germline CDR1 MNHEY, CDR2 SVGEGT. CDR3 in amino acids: CASSLQWTGLSYEQYF. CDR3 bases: TGTGCCAGCAGTCTCCAGTGGACAGGGTTGTCCTACGAGCAGTACTTC.